The present T cell receptor (beta chain) was sequenced within a study of T cell responses to AZD1222 COVID-19 vaccine. The ends were cut back, 2 bases at V and 2 bases at J, with 15 bases in the middle. Per germline, CDR1 MNHEY and CDR2 SMNVEV (reference sequence). The CDR3 has 16 amino acids. Clones were sequenced by immunoSEQ multiplex PCR, and TCRdb holds only the in-frame ones, with some missing. The sample records about 88,000 clones, more than 75% being singletons. This specimen was peripheral blood, taken on day 0 of MenACWY control vaccination. The chain recombines TRBV27 with TRBJ1-2; D perhaps matches TRBD1 (6 bases). The sequence was collected from an adult in good health. The CDR3 DNA sequence: TGTGCCAGCAGTTTACAATCCCCGGGGGGCAACTATGGCTACACCTTC. Amino acid sequence: CASSLQSPGGNYGYTF.